The clone carrying this T cell receptor beta chain was counted at least ten times. Per germline, CDR1 DFQATT and CDR2 SNEGSKA (reference sequence). The CDR3 is 14 residues long. V was shortened by 3 bases and J by 1 base, with 7 bases between the two germline ends. Authors of the study amplified TCR beta CDR3 regions from RNA transcripts. Carried out on the TCR CDR3, a first-round RT-PCR used the HTBI primer set. Via MiXCR, TCRdb re-called the multiplex PCR reads, giving one row per CDR3 protein. The sample gives over 300,000 distinct CDR3 sequences, roughly 13% of which show up once; about 37% is in the top ten. These data are taken from a study of T cells in Graves' hyperthyroidism and ophthalmopathy.

This receptor was obtained from a woman aged 40-49 years with Graves' ophthalmopathy. The chain is built from TRBV20-1 and TRBJ2-6; the D is unclear. Sequenced sample: blood. The CDR3 bases are TGCAGTGCTAGTAGTCCATCTGGGGCCAACGTCCTGACTTTC. It is translated as CSASSPSGANVLTF.